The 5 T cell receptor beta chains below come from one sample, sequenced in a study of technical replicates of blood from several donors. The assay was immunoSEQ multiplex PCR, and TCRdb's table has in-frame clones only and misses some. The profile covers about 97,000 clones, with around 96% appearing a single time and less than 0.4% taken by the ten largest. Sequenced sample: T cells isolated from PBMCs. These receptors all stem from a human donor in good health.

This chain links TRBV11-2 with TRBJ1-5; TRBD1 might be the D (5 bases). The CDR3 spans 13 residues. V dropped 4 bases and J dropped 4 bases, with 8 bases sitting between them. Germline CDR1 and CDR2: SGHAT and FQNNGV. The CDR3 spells CASSWEGNQPQHF. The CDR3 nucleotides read TGTGCCAGCAGCTGGGAGGGGAATCAGCCCCAGCATTTT.

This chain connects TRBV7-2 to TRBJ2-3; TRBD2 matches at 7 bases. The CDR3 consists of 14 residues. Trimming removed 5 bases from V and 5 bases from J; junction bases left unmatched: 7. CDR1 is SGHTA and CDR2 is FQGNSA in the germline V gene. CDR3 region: CASSVEREQDTQYF. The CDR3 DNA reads TGTGCCAGCAGCGTGGAGCGGGAACAAGATACGCAGTATTTT.

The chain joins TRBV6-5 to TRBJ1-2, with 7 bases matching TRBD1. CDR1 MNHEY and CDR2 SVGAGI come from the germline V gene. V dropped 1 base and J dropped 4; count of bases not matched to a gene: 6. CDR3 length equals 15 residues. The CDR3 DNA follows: TGTGCCAGCAGTTACTATATGGGGGACAGCTATGGCTACACCTTC. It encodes CASSYYMGDSYGYTF.

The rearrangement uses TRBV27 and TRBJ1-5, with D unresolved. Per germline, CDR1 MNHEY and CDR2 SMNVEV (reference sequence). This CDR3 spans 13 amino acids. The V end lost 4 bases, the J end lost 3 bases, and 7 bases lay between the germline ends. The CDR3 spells CASSWGVNQPQHF. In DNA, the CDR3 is TGTGCCAGCAGTTGGGGAGTCAATCAGCCCCAGCATTTT.

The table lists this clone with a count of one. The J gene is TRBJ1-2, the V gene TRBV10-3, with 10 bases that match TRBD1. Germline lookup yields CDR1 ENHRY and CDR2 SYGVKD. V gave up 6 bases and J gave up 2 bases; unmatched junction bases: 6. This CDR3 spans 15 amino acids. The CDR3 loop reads CAISPGTGENYGYTF. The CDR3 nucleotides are TGTGCCATCAGCCCCGGGACAGGGGAGAACTATGGCTACACCTTC.